Below are 27 T cell receptor beta chains sequenced from a single sample in a study of Ad26.COV2.S vaccination and SARS-CoV-2 variants. The repertoire was sequenced with immunoSEQ multiplex PCR; TCRdb's copy has only in-frame clones and lacks some. The sample consists of some 330,000 clones, roughly 90% of them appearing once. Treatment here: 19 received Ad26.COV2.S at low or high dose, single or two shots; 5 received placebo; per-sample allocation not given. Samples were taken on day 63 after the first vaccine or placebo injection. Specimen: peripheral blood, collected in a trial of Ad26.COV2.S vaccine versus placebo. These TCRs come from a person between 18 and 65 years old who received the Ad26.COV2.S COVID-19 vaccine or a placebo.

The chain uses TRBV3-1 (or the pseudogene TRBV3-2) and TRBJ2-2; a possible D gene is TRBD2 (5 bases). The V gene's germline CDR1 is LGHDT and CDR2 YNNKEL (reference sequence). The CDR3 totals 17 residues. Trimming removed 0 bases from V and 1 base from J, with 12 bases in between. CDR3 DNA sequence: TGTGCCAGCAGCCAAGATATGCAGAGGGAGAACACCGGGGAGCTGTTTTTT. Translation: CASSQDMQRENTGELFF.

This chain joins TRBV27 and TRBJ1-1; a weak D match, TRBD1 (5 bases). CDR1 MNHEY and CDR2 SMNVEV come from the germline V gene (reference sequence). V was shortened by 2 bases and J by 5 bases, with 12 bases between the two germline ends. The CDR3 totals 14 residues. CDR3: CASSLQGGWTEAFF. In nucleotides, the CDR3 is TGTGCCAGCAGTTTACAGGGAGGATGGACTGAAGCTTTCTTT.

The genes are TRBV2 and TRBJ2-1; 10 nucleotides match TRBD1. V gave up 7 bases and J gave up 16 bases; unmatched junction bases: 19. This CDR3 is 15 amino acids long. Per germline, CDR1 SNHLY and CDR2 FYNNEI. The CDR3 is CASTRDRGSPLDGFF. DNA of the CDR3: TGTGCCAGCACCCGGGACAGGGGATCGCCGTTGGACGGTTTCTTC. Together with reference TRBV2 and TRBJ2-1, the CDR3 gives the full variable domain: EPEVTQTPSHQVTQMGQEVILRCVPISNHLYFYWYRQILGQKVEFLVSFYNNEISEKSEIFDDQFSVERPDGSNFTLKIRSTKLEDSAMYFCASTRDRGSPLDGFFGPGTRLTVL.

CDR3 loop: CASSLVGGEGTYGYTF. In nucleotides, the CDR3 is TGTGCCAGCAGCTTAGTAGGAGGCGAGGGGACCTATGGCTACACCTTC. The chain carries TRBV7-2 and TRBJ1-2, with D tentatively TRBD1 (5 bases). The CDR3 length is 16 residues. The germline gives CDR1 SGHTA, CDR2 FQGNSA. Trimming removed 1 base at V and 4 bases at J, with 16 bases between.

The CDR3, as DNA: TGTGCCAGCAGCTTAGATGGGGGGACAGCCGGAGAGCAGTTCTTC. Translated, it gives CASSLDGGTAGEQFF. The V gene is TRBV7-6, the J gene TRBJ2-1; tentative D call: TRBD1 (7 bases). V lost 1 base and J 10 bases, leaving 17 bases between the germline ends. The length of the CDR3 is 15 residues. CDR1 is SGHVS and CDR2 is FNYEAQ in the germline V gene.

This clone was picked up one time. V and J are TRBV3-1 (or the pseudogene TRBV3-2) and TRBJ2-1; D uncertain. Germline lookup yields CDR1 LGHDT and CDR2 YNNKEL (reference sequence). This CDR3 comprises 12 residues. V lost 0 bases and J lost 8, with 5 bases in between. CDR3 bases: TGTGCCAGCAGCCAAGAATATCATGAGCAGTTCTTC. Residues: CASSQEYHEQFF.

The rearrangement links TRBV7-3 to TRBJ2-2; tentatively, D is TRBD1 (6 bases). Per germline, CDR1 SGHTA and CDR2 FQGTGA. The CDR3 spans 15 residues. V lost 6 bases and J 3 bases, leaving 14 bases between the germline ends. The CDR3 DNA sequence: TGTGCCAGCAGACTGAGGGGGACCGACACCGGGGAGCTGTTTTTT. It specifies CASRLRGTDTGELFF.

This clone was observed a single time. The gene calls are TRBV4-2 and TRBJ2-2, with TRBD1 matching 7 bases. Germline assignment: CDR1 LGHNA and CDR2 YNFKEQ. V lost 0 bases and J lost 5; bases outside the gene matches: 6. The CDR3 runs 16 residues. CDR3 nucleotides: TGTGCCAGCAGCCAAGAGTGGGGACAGAGGACCGGGGAGCTGTTTTTT. Translation gives CASSQEWGQRTGELFF.

The chain uses TRBV19 and TRBJ2-1; D might be TRBD2 (6 bases). The CDR3 has 14 amino acids. Between the trimmed V and J ends, which lost 5 bases and 7 bases, there was a span of 15 bases. CDR1 LNHDA and CDR2 SQIVND come from the germline V gene (reference sequence). In DNA form, the CDR3 reads TGTGCCAGTAGTGTGGGGACTTTCCCAAATGAGCAGTTCTTC. It translates to CASSVGTFPNEQFF. The full variable domain, rest sourced from reference TRBV19 and TRBJ2-1, is DGGITQSPKYLFRKEGQNVTLSCEQNLNHDAMYWYRQDPGQGLRLIYYSQIVNDFQKGDIAEGYSVSREKKESFPLTVTSAQKNPTAFYLCASSVGTFPNEQFFGPGTRLTVL.

This chain joins TRBV5-4 and TRBJ2-1; TRBD2 is a possible D gene (6 bases). Trimming took 9 bases from V and 1 from J, leaving 14 bases between them. There are 14 residues in the CDR3. The germline V gene encodes CDR1 SGHNT and CDR2 YYREEE (reference sequence). This chain's CDR3 is CAIPGGPSYNEQFF. DNA of the CDR3: TGTGCCATACCCGGAGGGCCGTCCTACAATGAGCAGTTCTTC.

This clone appeared once. V is TRBV18 and J is TRBJ2-5; no definite D call. The CDR3 covers 12 residues. The V gene's germline CDR1 is KGHSH and CDR2 LQKENI. With 0 bases removed from V and 7 bases from J, the gap between germline ends came to 6 bases. CDR3 DNA: TGTGCCAGCTCACCACCTATCGGGACCCAGTACTTC. Encoded protein: CASSPPIGTQYF.

The chain is built from TRBV9 and TRBJ2-1; 7 nucleotides align to TRBD2. The CDR3 loop spans 16 amino acids. Trimming removed 0 bases from V and 9 bases from J; junction bases left unmatched: 12. The germline CDR1 and CDR2 sequences are SGDLS and YYNGEE. DNA for the CDR3: TGTGCCAGCAGCGTAGCGGGAGGTTCCCTTGGGTTTGAGCAGTTCTTC. This translates into CASSVAGGSLGFEQFF.

V is TRBV15 and J is TRBJ2-2, with TRBD1 identical over 8 bases. Germline V gene data show CDR1 as LNHNV and CDR2 as YYDKDF (reference sequence). Unmatched junction bases numbered 5, after V lost 4 bases and J lost 4 bases. The CDR3 covers 15 residues. CDR3: CATSTRDRGTGELFF. The CDR3, as DNA: TGTGCCACCAGCACTCGAGACAGGGGCACCGGGGAGCTGTTTTTT.

J is TRBJ2-1 and V is TRBV19; 12 bases map to TRBD2. This CDR3 is 20 amino acids long. J gave up 6 bases and V 3 bases, and 18 bases lay outside the gene matches. CDR1 is LNHDA and CDR2 is SQIVND in the germline V gene (reference sequence). CDR3 DNA: TGTGCCAGTAGTATCCCACCTCGACTAGCGGGAGTAATCAGGCCCAATGAGCAGTTCTTC. It encodes CASSIPPRLAGVIRPNEQFF. The whole variable domain, filled in from reference TRBV19 and TRBJ2-1, reads DGGITQSPKYLFRKEGQNVTLSCEQNLNHDAMYWYRQDPGQGLRLIYYSQIVNDFQKGDIAEGYSVSREKKESFPLTVTSAQKNPTAFYLCASSIPPRLAGVIRPNEQFFGPGTRLTVL.

The chain couples TRBV7-3 to TRBJ2-1, with 9 bases aligning to TRBD2. V gave up 2 bases and J gave up 2 bases; unmatched junction bases: 1. This CDR3 spans 15 amino acids. Germline V lookup: CDR1 SGHTA, CDR2 FQGTGA. CDR3 sequence reads: CASSLLAGPYNEQFF. CDR3 nucleotide sequence: TGTGCCAGCAGCTTACTAGCGGGGCCCTACAATGAGCAGTTCTTC.

The rearrangement links TRBV9 to TRBJ2-1, with 12 bases lining up with TRBD2. Germline V gives CDR1 SGDLS, CDR2 YYNGEE. V was clipped by 1 base and J by 3 bases; unmatched bases: 14. There are 20 residues in the CDR3. The CDR3 sequence: CASSVMPSGGAYDLYNEQFF. CDR3 coding DNA: TGTGCCAGCAGCGTAATGCCTAGCGGGGGGGCCTATGACCTCTACAATGAGCAGTTCTTC.

This clone showed up just once. DNA for the CDR3: TGTGCCAGCAGCGTAGGAGACGGACAGAACTATGGCTACACCTTC. Protein sequence: CASSVGDGQNYGYTF. This chain connects TRBV9 to TRBJ1-2; TRBD1 might be the D (6 bases). The germline gives CDR1 SGDLS, CDR2 YYNGEE. V was shortened by 0 bases and J by 2 bases, with 11 bases between the two germline ends. This CDR3 has 15 amino acids.

The J gene is TRBJ1-2, the V gene TRBV6-5; D gene uncertain. V gave up 6 bases and J gave up 4 bases, with 15 bases separating them. The CDR3 has 14 amino acids. Germline V gene data show CDR1 as MNHEY and CDR2 as SVGAGI. CDR3 nucleotide sequence: TGTGCCAGCAGCTCACTCCGGGCCAGCTATGGCTACACCTTC. Protein product: CASSSLRASYGYTF.

The chain has TRBV7-9 and TRBJ1-1; D is perhaps TRBD1 (6 bases). The CDR3 totals 17 residues. Germline CDR1 and CDR2: SEHNR and FQNEAQ (reference sequence). Trimming pared 6 bases from V and 4 bases from J, leaving 24 bases between. CDR3 sequence reads: CASRTGASHRRSTEAFF. As DNA, the CDR3 is TGTGCCAGCAGGACGGGGGCCTCGCACCGCCGGAGCACTGAAGCTTTCTTT.

The chain joins TRBV27 to TRBJ1-1, with 9 positions matching TRBD1. CDR3 length: 15 residues. Germline V CDR1 and CDR2: MNHEY, SMNVEV (reference sequence). The trim removed 7 bases at V and 0 bases at J, leaving 6 bases unmatched. CDR3: CASTGQGIMNTEAFF. CDR3 nucleotides: TGTGCCAGCACAGGACAGGGGATCATGAACACTGAAGCTTTCTTT.

V gene TRBV5-8 combines with J gene TRBJ1-4; no firm D call. Germline V gene sequence: CDR1 SGHTS, CDR2 YDEGEE. The germline V and J ends were trimmed by 4 bases and 11 bases, with 18 bases remaining between them. CDR3 size: 14 residues. The CDR3 protein is CASSGKTRPTKLFF. CDR3 bases: TGTGCCAGCAGCGGTAAAACGAGACCAACCAAACTGTTTTTT.

In nucleotides, the CDR3 is TGCGCCAGCAGCCAAGTCAACTCTTTGGTGGCGCCCCAGCATTTT. Protein: CASSQVNSLVAPQHF. This chain joins TRBV4-3 and TRBJ1-5; D is unresolved. The CDR3 has 15 amino acids. Germline values: CDR1 LGHNA, CDR2 YSLEER. Trimming stripped 1 base from V and 9 bases from J, with 16 bases between.

J is TRBJ2-7 and V is TRBV5-1, with TRBD1 identical over 8 bases. Germline V gene sequence: CDR1 SGHRS, CDR2 YFSETQ. Trimming at V came to 0 bases and at J to 5 bases, leaving 7 bases not matched to a gene. This CDR3 has 15 amino acids. The CDR3 loop is CASSLAGRGRDEQYV. The CDR3 DNA reads as TGCGCCAGCAGCTTGGCCGGCAGGGGGCGCGACGAGCAGTACGTC.

Comments on this clone: Other DNA sequences of this sample code for an identical CDR3. This chain connects TRBV10-3 to TRBJ2-1, with D maybe TRBD2 (6 bases). Germline V lookup: CDR1 ENHRY, CDR2 SYGVKD. The V end was cut by 9 bases, the J end by 5 bases, with 14 bases between. The CDR3 has 13 residues. The CDR3 is CAISPGLDNEQFF. The CDR3 bases are TGTGCCATATCCCCGGGACTCGACAATGAGCAGTTCTTC.

The chain is built from TRBV5-1 and TRBJ1-6; D not resolved. CDR3 length: 13 amino acids. Trimming took off 4 bases at V and 10 bases at J, with 12 bases between the two ends. Germline CDR1 and CDR2: SGHRS and YFSETQ. CDR3 residues: CASSREGRSPLHF. The CDR3 nucleotides are TGCGCCAGCAGCAGAGAAGGGCGGTCACCCCTCCACTTT.

The chain carries TRBV15 and TRBJ2-2; the D is unclear. With 5 bases removed from V and 3 bases from J, the gap between germline ends came to 10 bases. The CDR3 covers 14 residues. Germline values: CDR1 LNHNV, CDR2 YYDKDF (reference sequence). This CDR3 is CATSVLSDTGELFF. CDR3 bases: TGTGCCACCAGCGTACTGTCAGACACCGGGGAGCTGTTTTTT.

This sequence joins TRBV7-2 and TRBJ2-3, with 9 bases identical to TRBD2. The CDR3 loop spans 16 amino acids. Germline assignment: CDR1 SGHTA and CDR2 FQGNSA. Trimming at V came to 1 base and at J to 4 bases, leaving 6 bases not matched to a gene. Here the CDR3 DNA reads TGTGCCAGCAGCTTAGTTCGGCGGGGGGGCGCAGATACGCAGTATTTT. Residues: CASSLVRRGGADTQYF.